This T cell receptor beta chain was recovered during a study of radiotherapy plus CTLA-4 blockade in lung cancer. The junction had 3 bases not matched to a gene; V was cut back by 1 base and J by 6 bases. This CDR3 region has 14 residues. Germline assignment: CDR1 GTSNPN and CDR2 SVGIG (reference sequence). TCRdb's copy holds only in-frame clones and misses some; the assay was immunoSEQ multiplex PCR. The table records tens of thousands of clones, around 87% of them present only once. The sample consisted of peripheral blood, taken from a patient treated with radiotherapy plus ipilimumab. The sequence was obtained from a human donor with non-small cell lung cancer that progressed on radiotherapy plus ipilimumab. This chain uses TRBV30 with TRBJ1-5, with TRBD1 identical over 10 bases. The CDR3 nucleotides are TGTGCCTGGAGTGCCGGACAGGGGGGTCAGCCCCAGCATTTT. Its translation is CAWSAGQGGQPQHF. Full variable domain (outside the CDR3, taken from reference TRBV30 and TRBJ1-5): SQTIHQWPATLVQPVGSPLSLECTVEGTSNPNLYWYRQAAGRGLQLLFYSVGIGQISSEVPQNLSASRPQDRQFILSSKKLLLSDSGFYLCAWSAGQGGQPQHFGDGTRLSIL.